Listed here are 15 T cell receptor beta chains from one sample, sequenced in a study of persistence of HIV-infected CD4 T cells. Their recognized antigens are unknown. The libraries were made with immunoSEQ version 4 in survey mode. TCRdb's copy holds only in-frame clones and misses some; the assay was immunoSEQ multiplex PCR. The sample has over 60,000 clones; about four fifths are singletons. An overlapping HIV-1 Gag peptide pool stimulated these cells at about 1 ug/peptide/mL. Memory cells lacking CD40L and CD69 with high CD45RO were sorted. The sequencing used CD4+ T cells sorted from PBMCs after approximately 19-hour stimulation, collected from a patient who received antiretroviral therapy. These receptors originate from an adult man with HIV who was CMV-seropositive.

The V and J genes are TRBV7-8 and TRBJ1-3; TRBD1 agrees at 10 bases. Germline lookup yields CDR1 SGHVS and CDR2 FQNEAQ. After removal of 1 base from V and 8 bases from J, the junction contained 2 bases not matched to a gene. CDR3 length equals 14 residues. CDR3 amino acids: CASSLGDRGYTIYF. In DNA, the CDR3 is TGTGCCAGCAGCTTAGGGGACAGGGGATACACCATATATTTT.

This chain joins TRBV6-5 and TRBJ1-2; 8 bases fit TRBD1. J gave up 4 bases and V 0 bases, and 7 bases lay outside the gene matches. Germline values: CDR1 MNHEY, CDR2 SVGAGI. The CDR3 contains 16 residues. The CDR3 DNA is TGTGCCAGCAGTTACTCAGTGTCAGGGGGCATCTATGGCTACACCTTC. Amino acids: CASSYSVSGGIYGYTF.

The rearrangement uses TRBV19 and TRBJ2-4, with D hard to call. This CDR3 is built from 14 residues. Trimming stripped 5 bases from V and 2 bases from J, with 10 bases between. Germline V gene data show CDR1 as LNHDA and CDR2 as SQIVND (reference sequence). The CDR3 is CASSAASTKNIQYF. DNA for the CDR3: TGTGCCAGTAGTGCTGCGAGCACCAAAAACATTCAGTACTTC.

The chain couples TRBV6-5 to TRBJ2-4, with D perhaps matching TRBD2 (6 bases). V was pared by 2 bases and J by 1 base, with 9 bases between. The CDR3 consists of 15 residues. The germline V gene has CDR1 MNHEY and CDR2 SVGAGI. The CDR3 bases are TGTGCCAGCAGTTACCGGGGGACCGCCAAAAACATTCAGTACTTC. Protein sequence: CASSYRGTAKNIQYF.

The J gene is TRBJ1-5, the V gene TRBV6-5, with TRBD1 matching over 7 bases. CDR3 size: 14 residues. Germline CDR1 and CDR2: MNHEY and SVGAGI. Trimming removed 7 bases from V and 1 base from J; junction bases left unmatched: 4. CDR3 residues: CASKRDSSNQPQHF. The CDR3 DNA is TGTGCCAGCAAGAGGGACAGCAGCAATCAGCCCCAGCATTTT.

This chain links TRBV3-1 (or the pseudogene TRBV3-2) with TRBJ1-1, with TRBD1 identical over 7 bases. This CDR3 has 14 residues. Germline trimming cut 3 bases from V and 4 bases from J; bases unmatched to any gene: 5. CDR1 LGHDT and CDR2 YNNKEL come from the germline V gene (reference sequence). This CDR3 reads CASSQGRGATEAFF. CDR3 nucleotide sequence: TGTGCCAGCAGCCAGGGCAGGGGGGCCACTGAAGCTTTCTTT.

The gene calls are TRBV5-1 and TRBJ1-6; tentative D call: TRBD1 (5 bases). Looked up from germline, CDR1 is SGHRS and CDR2 is YFSETQ. The CDR3 loop spans 15 amino acids. With 2 bases removed from V and 1 base from J, the gap between germline ends came to 7 bases. CDR3 residues: CASSFGGSYNSPLHF. The DNA for the CDR3 is TGCGCCAGCAGCTTCGGGGGTTCCTATAATTCACCCCTCCACTTT.

The J gene is TRBJ1-3, the V gene TRBV9, with unresolved D. The V gene lost 4 bases and the J gene lost 1 base, with 12 bases spanning the gap. This CDR3 comprises 15 residues. Per the germline V gene, CDR1 is SGDLS and CDR2 is YYNGEE. For the CDR3, the DNA is TGTGCCAGCAGCCCCAGGCATTTGTCTGGAAACACCATATATTTT. Amino acids: CASSPRHLSGNTIYF. Based on the CDR3 plus reference TRBV9 and TRBJ1-3, the full variable domain is DSGVTQTPKHLITATGQRVTLRCSPRSGDLSVYWYQQSLDQGLQFLIQYYNGEERAKGNILERFSAQQFPDLHSELNLSSLELGDSALYFCASSPRHLSGNTIYFGEGSWLTVV.

The chain carries TRBV5-1 and TRBJ2-3, with D possibly being TRBD2 (6 bases). The CDR3 sequence is 14 residues long. From germline, CDR1 is SGHRS and CDR2 YFSETQ. V lost 6 bases and J 0 bases, leaving 11 bases between the germline ends. CDR3 residues: CASTFSGSTDTQYF. CDR3 DNA: TGCGCCAGCACATTTAGCGGAAGCACAGATACGCAGTATTTT.

The rearrangement links TRBV5-1 to TRBJ2-1; D assignment may be TRBD1 or TRBD2 (5 bases each). The CDR3 totals 15 residues. Germline V gives CDR1 SGHRS, CDR2 YFSETQ. The V end was cut by 0 bases, the J end by 3 bases, with 10 bases between. CDR3 loop: CASSLGGALYNEQFF. The DNA for the CDR3 is TGCGCCAGCAGCTTGGGAGGGGCGCTCTACAATGAGCAGTTCTTC.

This rearrangement joins TRBV6-5 to TRBJ1-4; D remains unclear. CDR3 length equals 15 residues. From germline, CDR1 is MNHEY and CDR2 SVGAGI. V was cut by 5 bases and J by 0 bases, with 10 bases left in between. In DNA form, the CDR3 reads TGTGCCAGCAGTCGGCATTTTGCAACTAATGAAAAACTGTTTTTT. Encoded protein: CASSRHFATNEKLFF.

The V and J genes are TRBV7-9 and TRBJ2-3; 7 bases fit TRBD2. Germline CDR1 is SEHNR and CDR2 is FQNEAQ (reference sequence). J gave up 5 bases and V 5 bases, and 10 bases lay outside the gene matches. CDR3 length: 15 residues. DNA of the CDR3: TGTGCCAGCAGCCCGCGGCGGGGGAGATTAGATACGCAGTATTTT. It encodes CASSPRRGRLDTQYF.

V usage is TRBV3-1 (or the pseudogene TRBV3-2) and J usage is TRBJ2-3; D is perhaps TRBD2 (5 bases). V lost 1 base, J lost 2 bases, and 16 bases lay in between. There are 17 residues in the CDR3. Germline-derived CDR1 and CDR2 are LGHDT and YNNKEL (reference sequence). This CDR3 reads CASSQVGGRPYTDTQYF. In DNA, the CDR3 is TGTGCCAGCAGCCAAGTAGGTGGGAGACCATACACAGATACGCAGTATTTT.

The genes are TRBV7-8 and TRBJ2-2, with TRBD1 matching over 7 bases. The ends lost 7 bases at V and 4 bases at J; junction bases unmatched: 6. The CDR3 has 14 amino acids. Germline V gives CDR1 SGHVS, CDR2 FQNEAQ. CDR3 DNA sequence: TGTGCCAGCAAGGGGGCCGCTTCCACCGGGGAGCTGTTTTTT. Amino acid sequence: CASKGAASTGELFF.

The CDR3 reads CASSRTSGGHGETQYF. In DNA, the CDR3 is TGTGCCAGCAGCCGGACTAGCGGGGGACATGGGGAGACCCAGTACTTC. The chain joins TRBV7-7 to TRBJ2-5; 13 positions agree with TRBD2. After removal of 5 bases from V and 5 bases from J, the junction contained 8 bases not matched to a gene. The germline gives CDR1 SSHAT, CDR2 FNYEAQ (reference sequence). This CDR3 spans 16 amino acids.